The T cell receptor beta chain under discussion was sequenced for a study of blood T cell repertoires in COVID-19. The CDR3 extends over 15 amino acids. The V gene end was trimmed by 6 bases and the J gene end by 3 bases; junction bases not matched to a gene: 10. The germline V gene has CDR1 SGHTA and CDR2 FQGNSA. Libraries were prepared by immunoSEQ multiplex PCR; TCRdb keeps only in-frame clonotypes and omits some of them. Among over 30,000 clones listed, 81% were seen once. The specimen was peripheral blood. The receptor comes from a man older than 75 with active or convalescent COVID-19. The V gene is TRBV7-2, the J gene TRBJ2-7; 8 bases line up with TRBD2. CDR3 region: CASRKDSGGIYEQYF. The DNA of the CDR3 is TGTGCCAGCAGGAAAGACAGCGGGGGTATCTACGAGCAGTACTTC.